The 10 T cell receptor beta chains presented below share a single source sample, sequenced in a study of PD-1 blockade in classical Hodgkin lymphoma. Generated by immunoSEQ multiplex PCR, the TCRdb table keeps only in-frame clones and is missing some. Of around 42,000 clones listed, about 72% are singletons. With no exception, relapse followed autologous stem cell transplantation in all patients, and brentuximab vedotin exposure varied. Material: peripheral blood mononuclear cells (PBMCs), obtained at baseline. The receptors were sampled from a human donor with classical Hodgkin lymphoma.

V and J are TRBV15 and TRBJ1-2; D is uncertain. Trimming took 2 bases from V and 4 from J, leaving 14 bases between them. CDR1 LNHNV and CDR2 YYDKDF come from the germline V gene (reference sequence). The length of the CDR3 is 15 residues. The CDR3 nucleotides are TGTGCCACCAGCAGACGTTCCCGGGAGACCTATGGCTACACCTTC. This sequence encodes CATSRRSRETYGYTF.

V usage is TRBV15 and J usage is TRBJ1-1; D is possibly TRBD1 (5 bases). Germline CDR1 reads LNHNV; CDR2 reads YYDKDF (reference sequence). The CDR3 consists of 13 residues. V was pared by 0 bases and J by 10 bases, with 12 bases between. CDR3 DNA: TGTGCCACCAGCAGAGATAGTGTGGGACGAGCTTTCTTT. Translated: CATSRDSVGRAFF. Based on the CDR3 plus reference TRBV15 and TRBJ1-1, the full variable domain is DAMVIQNPRYQVTQFGKPVTLSCSQTLNHNVMYWYQQKSSQAPKLLFHYYDKDFNNEADTPDNFQSRRPNTSFCFLDIRSPGLGDTAMYLCATSRDSVGRAFFGQGTRLTVV.

CDR3 sequence reads: CASSLRFGQVEETQYF. CDR3 DNA sequence: TGTGCCAGCAGCTTAAGGTTTGGGCAGGTTGAGGAGACCCAGTACTTC. The gene calls are TRBV7-9 and TRBJ2-5, with D hard to call. Germline values: CDR1 SEHNR, CDR2 FQNEAQ (reference sequence). This CDR3 is built from 16 residues. Trimming cost V 2 bases and J 5 bases, with 18 bases left between them.

The chain carries TRBV5-1 and TRBJ2-7; D call uncertain. This CDR3 comprises 12 residues. Per germline, CDR1 SGHRS and CDR2 YFSETQ. Deletions cut 4 bases from V and 0 bases from J, with 5 bases between. As DNA, the CDR3 is TGCGCCAGCAGCGAGGTCTCCTACGAGCAGTACTTC. This gives the protein CASSEVSYEQYF. The complete variable domain, with remaining parts taken from reference TRBV5-1 and TRBJ2-7, reads KAGVTQTPRYLIKTRGQQVTLSCSPISGHRSVSWYQQTPGQGLQFLFEYFSETQRNKGNFPGRFSGRQFSNSRSEMNVSTLELGDSALYLCASSEVSYEQYFGPGTRLTVT.

Note on this clone: A clone one base away is much larger, so this may be a read error. The CDR3: CASSPGANYGYTF. The CDR3 DNA follows: TGTGCCAGCAGCCCCGGGGCTAACTATGGCTACACCTTC. The genes are TRBV7-6 and TRBJ1-2; no definite D call. CDR3 length: 13 amino acids. Germline V gene lookup returns CDR1 SGHVS and CDR2 FNYEAQ. Trimming pared 5 bases from V and 0 bases from J, leaving 7 bases between. The entire variable domain, with the rest obtained from reference TRBV7-6 and TRBJ1-2, is as follows: GAGVSQSPRYKVTKRGQDVALRCDPISGHVSLYWYRQALGQGPEFLTYFNYEAQQDKSGLPNDRFSAERPEGSISTLTIQRTEQRDSAMYRCASSPGANYGYTFGSGTRLTVV.

The chain couples TRBV7-2 to TRBJ2-5; the D gene could be TRBD1 or TRBD2 (5 bases each). The CDR3 runs 15 residues. The V end was cut by 0 bases, the J end by 1 base, with 9 bases between. Per germline, CDR1 SGHTA and CDR2 FQGNSA. CDR3 sequence (DNA): TGTGCCAGCAGCTTAGCAAGGGACGGCCAAGAGACCCAGTACTTC. It is translated as CASSLARDGQETQYF.

J is TRBJ2-1 and V is TRBV7-2, with TRBD2 identical over 11 bases. The germline V gene encodes CDR1 SGHTA and CDR2 FQGNSA. The junction had 6 bases not matched to a gene; V was cut back by 5 bases and J by 3 bases. This CDR3 is built from 16 residues. The DNA for the CDR3 is TGTGCCAGCAGCAATATAGCGGGGGGGTTCTACAATGAGCAGTTCTTC. The encoded protein is CASSNIAGGFYNEQFF. Variable domain in full (rest from reference TRBV7-2 and TRBJ2-1): GAGVSQSPSNKVTEKGKDVELRCDPISGHTALYWYRQSLGQGLEFLIYFQGNSAPDKSGLPSDRFSAERTGGSVSTLTIQRTQQEDSAVYLCASSNIAGGFYNEQFFGPGTRLTVL.

The chain couples TRBV9 to TRBJ2-7; 7 nucleotides align to TRBD1. Per germline, CDR1 SGDLS and CDR2 YYNGEE. The CDR3 is 14 amino acids. Germline trimming cut 0 bases from V and 4 bases from J; bases unmatched to any gene: 4. The CDR3 region has the DNA TGTGCCAGCAGCGTAGGGGGCAGGGGGTACGAGCAGTACTTC. Protein sequence: CASSVGGRGYEQYF. The full variable domain, completed using reference TRBV9 and TRBJ2-7, is DSGVTQTPKHLITATGQRVTLRCSPRSGDLSVYWYQQSLDQGLQFLIQYYNGEERAKGNILERFSAQQFPDLHSELNLSSLELGDSALYFCASSVGGRGYEQYFGPGTRLTVT.

The genes are TRBV28 and TRBJ2-1, with D possibly being TRBD2 (5 bases). Germline assignment: CDR1 MDHEN and CDR2 SYDVKM. V shed 8 bases and J shed 8 bases, with 16 bases lying between them. CDR3 length: 13 residues. CDR3 amino acids: CASRRTGSDEQFF. CDR3 DNA sequence: TGTGCCAGCCGGAGGACTGGTTCCGATGAGCAGTTCTTC.

By frequency in the sample, this clone is medium-sized (0.01 to 0.1%). The chain is built from TRBV27 and TRBJ1-5; no firm D call. Trimming shortened V by 8 bases and J by 3 bases, and 5 bases separated the two germline ends. CDR1 MNHEY and CDR2 SMNVEV come from the germline V gene (reference sequence). The CDR3 runs 11 residues. The CDR3 coding sequence is TGTGCCAGCGGTCACAATCAGCCCCAGCATTTT. Protein: CASGHNQPQHF.